Listed below are T cell receptor beta chains from one sample, sequenced in a study of vaccination effects on CD4 cells after COVID-19. For these receptors, no antigen is known. Assay used: immunoSEQ multiplex PCR; TCRdb lists only in-frame clones, some missing. The sample shows tens of thousands of clones, around 67% of them seen only once. The source material was CD4+ T cells from PBMCs cultured with a peptide pool, sampled before COVID-19 vaccination. These receptors originate from a human donor who had a prior SARS-CoV-2 infection. The CDR3 runs from the conserved cysteine through the conserved F or W. A D gene is named only where the DNA matches it firmly. Clone size is stated in some rows and not others, as once, few, many or a class when expanded.

v_gene,abundance,d_gene,j_gene,len,CDR3aa,CDR3nt
TRBV20-1,NA,NA,TRBJ2-1,14,CSASSYSGYNEQFF,TGCAGTGCTAGTTCTTACAGCGGGTACAATGAGCAGTTCTTC
TRBV7-8,NA,NA,TRBJ2-5,15,CASSATWVPEETQYF,TGTGCCAGCAGCGCCACGTGGGTTCCCGAAGAGACCCAGTACTTC
TRBV10-3,NA,NA,TRBJ2-7,14,CAISEREKRYEQYF,TGTGCCATCAGTGAGCGGGAGAAGCGCTACGAGCAGTACTTC
TRBV9,NA,NA,TRBJ2-2,17,CASSLEPHDPTLGELFF,TGTGCCAGCAGCCTCGAACCGCACGACCCAACACTCGGGGAGCTGTTTTTT
TRBV7-9,NA,TRBD1,TRBJ2-6,17,CASSPRTGREGANVLTF,TGTGCCAGCAGCCCCAGGACAGGGCGCGAAGGGGCCAACGTCCTGACTTTC
TRBV5-4,NA,TRBD1,TRBJ1-2,15,CANSLDRGLKYGYTF,TGTGCCAACAGCTTGGACAGGGGGCTGAAATATGGCTACACCTTC
TRBV25-1,NA,NA,TRBJ1-2,16,CASSDPTASGLYGYTF,TGTGCCAGCAGTGACCCGACAGCCAGCGGGCTCTATGGCTACACCTTC
TRBV5-5,NA,NA,TRBJ1-1,15,CASSLLPQINTEAFF,TGTGCCAGCAGCTTACTTCCCCAGATAAACACTGAAGCTTTCTTT
TRBV3-1/TRBV3-2,NA,TRBD2,TRBJ2-1,16,CASSQDGTSGIHEQFF,TGTGCCAGCAGCCAAGACGGGACTAGCGGGATCCATGAGCAGTTCTTC
TRBV9,NA,NA,TRBJ2-7,15,CASSVGPSASYEQYF,TGTGCCAGCAGCGTAGGTCCTAGCGCTTCCTACGAGCAGTACTTC
TRBV5-1,NA,NA,TRBJ2-2,14,CASLPTPNTGELFF,TGCGCCAGCCTGCCAACCCCGAACACCGGGGAGCTGTTTTTT
TRBV5-5,NA,NA,TRBJ1-5,13,CASSPHRDQPQHF,TGTGCCAGCAGCCCTCACAGGGATCAGCCCCAGCATTTT
TRBV7-2,NA,NA,TRBJ1-1,14,CASSSITGIAEAFF,TGTGCCAGCAGCTCCATCACAGGGATCGCTGAAGCTTTCTTT
TRBV5-4,NA,TRBD2,TRBJ2-2,16,CASSAPGLGNTGELFF,TGTGCCAGCAGCGCTCCGGGACTAGGGAACACCGGGGAGCTGTTTTTT
TRBV21-1,NA,NA,TRBJ2-1,14,CRAASTGPNNEQFF,TGTAGGGCTGCTTCGACAGGCCCCAACAATGAGCAGTTCTTC
TRBV19,NA,TRBD1,TRBJ1-1,14,CASSMSGGSTEAFF,TGTGCCAGTAGTATGTCAGGGGGCAGCACTGAAGCTTTCTTT
TRBV4-1,NA,NA,TRBJ1-1,15,CASSLTGASDTEAFF,TGCGCCAGCAGCCTCACCGGGGCGTCGGACACTGAAGCTTTCTTT
TRBV6-5,NA,NA,TRBJ1-2,14,CASSKRAPRGGYTF,TGTGCCAGTAGTAAACGGGCCCCCCGCGGTGGCTACACCTTC
TRBV13,NA,TRBD1,TRBJ2-5,17,CASSAYLRDSSRKTQYF,TGTGCCAGCAGCGCATACCTCCGGGACAGCTCTCGAAAGACCCAGTACTTC
TRBV6-2/TRBV6-3,NA,NA,TRBJ2-1,16,CASSYGPRGSNNEQFF,TGTGCCAGCAGTTATGGTCCCAGGGGTAGCAACAATGAGCAGTTCTTC
TRBV10-3,NA,NA,TRBJ1-2,12,CAISESGGGYTF,TGTGCCATCAGTGAGTCCGGTGGCGGCTACACCTTC
TRBV18,NA,TRBD1,TRBJ2-3,18,CASSPTALQGADADTQYF,TGTGCCAGCTCACCGACCGCCCTACAGGGGGCCGATGCAGATACGCAGTATTTT
TRBV11-3,NA,NA,TRBJ2-3,16,CASSLGLSGIWDTQYF,TGTGCCAGCAGCTTAGGTCTTTCGGGTATATGGGATACGCAGTATTTT
TRBV10-3,NA,TRBD2,TRBJ2-3,18,CAISETPLAGGSTDTQYF,TGTGCCATCAGTGAGACTCCACTAGCGGGGGGTAGCACAGATACGCAGTATTTT
TRBV6-2/TRBV6-3,NA,NA,TRBJ2-3,16,CASSRGGTGRLDTQYF,TGTGCCAGCAGCCGGGGGGGGACAGGGCGTTTGGATACGCAGTATTTT
TRBV5-8,few,NA,TRBJ2-3,13,CASSFGRTDTQYF,TGTGCCAGCAGCTTCGGGAGAACAGATACGCAGTATTTT
TRBV10-3,NA,NA,TRBJ2-3,16,CAISELEQGSTDTQYF,TGTGCCATCAGTGAGTTGGAGCAGGGCAGCACAGATACGCAGTATTTT
TRBV7-9,NA,TRBD2,TRBJ2-7,17,CASSLARGRGGSYEQYF,TGTGCCAGCAGCTTAGCACGAGGGCGGGGGGGGTCCTACGAGCAGTACTTC
TRBV5-1,NA,NA,TRBJ2-7,15,CASSSSPGVHYEQYF,TGCGCCAGCAGCTCCTCCCCTGGGGTACACTACGAGCAGTACTTC